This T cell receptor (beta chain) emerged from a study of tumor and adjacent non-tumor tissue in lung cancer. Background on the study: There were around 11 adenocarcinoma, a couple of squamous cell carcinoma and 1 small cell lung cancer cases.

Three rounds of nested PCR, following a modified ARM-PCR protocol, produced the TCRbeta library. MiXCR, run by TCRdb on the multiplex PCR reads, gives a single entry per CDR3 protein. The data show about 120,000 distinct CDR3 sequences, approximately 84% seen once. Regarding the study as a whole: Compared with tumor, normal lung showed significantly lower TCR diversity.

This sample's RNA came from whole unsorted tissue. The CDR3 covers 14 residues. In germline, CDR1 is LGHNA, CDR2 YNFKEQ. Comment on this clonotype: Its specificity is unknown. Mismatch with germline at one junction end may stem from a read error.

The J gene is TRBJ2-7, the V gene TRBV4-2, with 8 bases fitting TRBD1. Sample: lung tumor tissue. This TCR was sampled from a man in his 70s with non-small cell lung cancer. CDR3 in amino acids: CASNQGQGLHEQYF. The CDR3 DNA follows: TGTGCTAGCAACCAAGGACAGGGTCTCCACGAGCAGTACTTC.